This entry concerns a single TCR beta chain. TCRdb's copy holds only in-frame clones and misses some; the assay was immunoSEQ multiplex PCR. The profile covers fewer than 25,000 clones, with about 93% appearing a single time and 20% to 25% taken by the ten largest. These data come from a study of T cell clones after liver transplantation. Per germline, CDR1 SNHLY and CDR2 FYNNEI. The trim removed 3 bases at V and 9 bases at J, leaving 13 bases unmatched. The CDR3 is 17 residues long. This clonotype originated in a human patient who received a liver transplant. A share of the T cells may be of graft donor origin. The material sequenced was CD8+ T cells from blood, taken about 25 months after liver transplant. The rearrangement links TRBV2 to TRBJ2-1; 11 nucleotides align to TRBD2. The CDR3 here is CASSEGAPGLAVGEQFF. CDR3 bases: TGTGCCAGCAGTGAGGGAGCTCCGGGACTAGCGGTCGGTGAGCAGTTCTTC.